Listed here are 10 T cell receptor beta chains from one sample, sequenced in a study of Tregs in tolerant kidney transplant recipients. The table came from immunoSEQ multiplex PCR; TCRdb's copy has only in-frame clones and leaves some out. The sample includes over 45,000 clones. The specimen comprised CD4+ T cells from blood, sampled before the transplant. These receptors all stem from a human donor who received a combined kidney and bone marrow transplant.

The CDR3 spells CSARLAGDEQYF. CDR3 DNA, as far as it was read: TGCAGTGCTAGACTAGCGGGAGACGAG. The chain employs TRBV20-1 and TRBJ2-7; 10 positions agree with TRBD2. The read ends 3 residues shy of where the CDR3 ends; the end is completed using the germline J gene. There are 12 residues in the CDR3. Trimming removed 2 bases from V and 5 bases from J; junction bases left unmatched: 0. Germline assignment: CDR1 DFQATT and CDR2 SNEGSKA (reference sequence).

CDR3 region: CASSRDYGDTQYF. The DNA read from the CDR3 is TGTGCCAGCTCCCGGGACTACGGAGATACG. The J gene is TRBJ2-3, the V gene TRBV2; 7 positions agree with TRBD2. The read ends 3 residues before the CDR3 terminus; that terminus is restored from the germline J gene. Germline CDR1 reads SNHLY; CDR2 reads FYNNEI. The V and J ends lost 8 bases and 5 bases, in that order; junction bases with no gene match: 7. This CDR3 has 13 amino acids.

About this clone: The observed sequence ends 3 residues before the CDR3 terminus, with the missing tail filled in from the germline J gene. V is TRBV7-9 and J is TRBJ2-5; D perhaps matches TRBD1 (5 bases). The CDR3 has 13 residues. Between the trimmed V and J ends, which lost 5 bases and 5 bases, there was a span of 12 bases. Germline V lookup: CDR1 SEHNR, CDR2 FQNEAQ (reference sequence). The CDR3 reads CASSPPGPETQYF. CDR3 bases read: TGTGCCAGCAGCCCCCCAGGGCCGGAGACC.

Worth noting for this clone: From the germline J gene comes the end of the CDR3, since the read stops 3 residues before it. The chain joins TRBV5-1 to TRBJ2-1, with D possibly being TRBD1 or TRBD2 (5 bases each). This CDR3 has 15 amino acids. CDR1 SGHRS and CDR2 YFSETQ come from the germline V gene. The ends were cut back, 1 base at V and 3 bases at J, with 11 bases in the middle. Partial CDR3 DNA: TGCGCCAGCAGCTTGTTACAGGAGGTCTACAATGAG. It yields the protein CASSLLQEVYNE. The complete CDR3 sequence is CASSLLQEVYNEQFF. Combining the CDR3 with reference TRBV5-1 and TRBJ2-1 gives the whole variable domain KAGVTQTPRYLIKTRGQQVTLSCSPISGHRSVSWYQQTPGQGLQFLFEYFSETQRNKGNFPGRFSGRQFSNSRSEMNVSTLELGDSALYLCASSLLQEVYNEQFFGPGTRLTVL.

CDR3 bases read: TGTGCCAGCTCACCTCGGACTAGCGGTAACAATGAG. Amino acids: CASSPRTSGNNE. In full, the CDR3 is CASSPRTSGNNEQFF. This chain connects TRBV18 to TRBJ2-1; 10 bases are a match to TRBD2. The read halts 3 residues ahead of the CDR3 end, with the missing end drawn from the germline J gene. Germline CDR1 reads KGHSH; CDR2 reads LQKENI. The CDR3 length is 15 residues. Unmatched junction bases numbered 4, after V lost 3 bases and J lost 5 bases. Looking up the rest from reference TRBV18 and TRBJ2-1 gives the full variable domain: NAGVMQNPRHLVRRRGQEARLRCSPMKGHSHVYWYRQLPEEGLKFMVYLQKENIIDESGMPKERFSAEFPKEGPSILRIQQVVRGDSAAYFCASSPRTSGNNEQFFGPGTRLTVL.

A word on this clone: The read is 3 residues too short to cover the CDR3 end, so that end is filled in from the germline J gene. The chain employs TRBV19 and TRBJ2-3, with 7 positions matching TRBD1. The V and J ends lost 4 bases and 6 bases, in that order; junction bases with no gene match: 7. Per the germline V gene, CDR1 is LNHDA and CDR2 is SQIVND (reference sequence). CDR3 length: 14 amino acids. CDR3 bases read: TGTGCCAGTAGTACAACTCGGGACAGTGATACG. This gives the protein CASSTTRDSDT. The CDR3 in full is CASSTTRDSDTQYF.

Comment on this clone: Read sequence stops 3 residues before the CDR3 end, and the germline J gene provides the missing end. The chain couples TRBV7-9 to TRBJ2-1; D remains ambiguous. The CDR3 spans 14 residues. Germline lookup yields CDR1 SEHNR and CDR2 FQNEAQ (reference sequence). V lost 3 bases and J 0 bases, leaving 6 bases between the germline ends. CDR3 bases read: TGTGCCAGCAGCTTGTCCCGCTCCTACAATGAG. Protein sequence: CASSLSRSYNE. The CDR3 in full is CASSLSRSYNEQFF. The variable domain in full, with the rest retrieved from reference TRBV7-9 and TRBJ2-1, is DTGVSQNPRHKITKRGQNVTFRCDPISEHNRLYWYRQTLGQGPEFLTYFQNEAQLEKSRLLSDRFSAERPKGSFSTLEIQRTEQGDSAMYLCASSLSRSYNEQFFGPGTRLTVL.

Of note for this clone: The read ends 3 residues shy of where the CDR3 ends; the end is completed using the germline J gene. The rearrangement uses TRBV5-1 and TRBJ2-3; D not certain. Trimming took off 2 bases at V and 2 bases at J, with 6 bases between the two ends. The CDR3 runs to 13 residues. Germline CDR1 reads SGHRS; CDR2 reads YFSETQ. The CDR3 loop reads CASSFDTTDTQYF. The part of the CDR3 DNA that was read is TGCGCCAGCAGCTTCGACACCACAGATACG.

Partial CDR3 DNA: TGTGCCAGTACTAGCAGGTTCTACAATGAG. Its translation: CASTSRFYNE. The whole CDR3 sequence is CASTSRFYNEQFF. The rearrangement links TRBV19 to TRBJ2-1, with D possibly matching TRBD2 (5 bases). Sequencing ends 3 residues short of the CDR3 end; the germline J gene provides the rest. Germline loops: CDR1 LNHDA, CDR2 SQIVND (reference sequence). This CDR3 spans 13 amino acids. The V gene lost 7 bases and the J gene lost 3 bases, with 10 bases spanning the gap. Full variable domain (rest looked up from reference TRBV19 and TRBJ2-1): DGGITQSPKYLFRKEGQNVTLSCEQNLNHDAMYWYRQDPGQGLRLIYYSQIVNDFQKGDIAEGYSVSREKKESFPLTVTSAQKNPTAFYLCASTSRFYNEQFFGPGTRLTVL.

For this clone: Read sequence stops 3 residues before the CDR3 end, and the germline J gene provides the missing end. This chain connects TRBV5-1 to TRBJ1-3; D remains unclear. Trimming took 0 bases from V and 0 from J, leaving 7 bases between them. Germline V CDR1 and CDR2: SGHRS, YFSETQ. The CDR3 has 15 residues. The CDR3 bases that were read are TGCGCCAGCAGCTTGGGTCGTTCCTCTGGAAACACC. Amino acids: CASSLGRSSGNT. The full CDR3 is CASSLGRSSGNTIYF.